Sequencing of this T cell receptor (beta chain) was carried out in a study of OX40 agonist ivuxolimab in advanced cancers. Whole-study context: Dose-escalation cases comprised hepatocellular carcinoma, melanoma, renal cell or head and neck cancer. General study findings and limits: Average numbers of expanded clones were greater in CD8+ T cells than in CD4+. Researchers did not determine the expanded peripheral T cells' antigen specificity.

Only in-frame clones appear in the TCRdb table, and some are missing; sequencing was by immunoSEQ multiplex PCR. This table holds 42,000 or so clones, 85% to 90% found once. Sampling of blood occurred at baseline, cycle 4 day 1, and cycle 7 day 1. Details on this clone: Its specificity is not known.

With 5 bases removed from V and 4 bases from J, the gap between germline ends came to 18 bases. This CDR3 comprises 16 residues. CDR1 and CDR2 from the germline V gene are SGHTA and FQGNSA. The chain joins TRBV7-2 to TRBJ2-1; a weak D match, TRBD2 (6 bases). The clonotype originates from an adult with an advanced solid tumor such as melanoma, head and neck, liver or kidney cancer. The source material was CD4+ or CD8+ T cells sorted from blood, sampled in a trial of the OX40 agonist ivuxolimab. CDR3: CASSLLGASAYNEQFF. The CDR3 coding sequence is TGTGCCAGCAGCCTACTTGGGGCTAGCGCGTACAATGAGCAGTTCTTC.